This is a list of T cell receptor beta chains from one sample in a study of PD-L1 blockade in urothelial cancer. Measured with immunoSEQ multiplex PCR; TCRdb has only the in-frame clones, and not every one. This sample carries about 48,000 clones, approximately 80% of them seen once, and the ten largest clones take around 9.1%. The sequences come from PBMCs, collected around atezolizumab (anti-PD-L1) treatment. The receptors shown here come from a man aged 70 or older with urothelial cancer. The CDR3 runs from the conserved cysteine through the conserved F or W. Each record gives: V gene, D gene, clone size, J gene, CDR3 protein, CDR3 DNA. A D gene is named only where the DNA matches it firmly. Clone size appears in some rows only: once, few, many, or a class for an expanded clone.

v_gene: TRBV5-1; d_gene: .; abundance: .; j_gene: TRBJ2-5; CDR3aa: CASSLGSARETQYF; CDR3nt: TGCGCCAGCAGCTTGGGTAGCGCGAGGGAGACCCAGTACTTC
v_gene: TRBV30; d_gene: TRBD1; abundance: .; j_gene: TRBJ1-2; CDR3aa: CACPDRGRGYTF; CDR3nt: TGTGCCTGCCCGGACAGGGGTCGCGGCTACACCTTC
v_gene: TRBV7-7; d_gene: TRBD1; abundance: .; j_gene: TRBJ2-1; CDR3aa: CASSKTGDEQFF; CDR3nt: TGTGCTAGCAGCAAGACAGGGGATGAGCAGTTCTTC
v_gene: TRBV5-1; d_gene: TRBD1; abundance: .; j_gene: TRBJ1-1; CDR3aa: CASSLETTGRGIAEAFF; CDR3nt: TGCGCCAGCAGCTTGGAAACGACAGGGCGGGGCATAGCGGAAGCTTTCTTT
v_gene: TRBV27; d_gene: .; abundance: .; j_gene: TRBJ2-1; CDR3aa: CASSSLRNEQFF; CDR3nt: TGTGCCAGCAGTTCCCTGAGGAATGAGCAGTTCTTC
v_gene: TRBV27; d_gene: TRBD1; abundance: .; j_gene: TRBJ2-1; CDR3aa: CASYLRGQGCEQFF; CDR3nt: TGTGCCAGTTACTTGAGGGGACAGGGATGTGAGCAGTTCTTC
v_gene: TRBV6-5; d_gene: TRBD2; abundance: .; j_gene: TRBJ2-1; CDR3aa: CASSRTSGSVNEQFF; CDR3nt: TGTGCCAGCAGCCGGACTAGCGGGAGTGTAAATGAGCAGTTCTTC
v_gene: TRBV11-2; d_gene: .; abundance: .; j_gene: TRBJ2-3; CDR3aa: CASSLPQGDTQYF; CDR3nt: TGTGCCAGCAGCTTACCCCAGGGAGATACGCAGTATTTT
v_gene: TRBV6-1; d_gene: TRBD1; abundance: .; j_gene: TRBJ2-7; CDR3aa: CASTTPGQSYEQYF; CDR3nt: TGTGCCAGCACCACCCCGGGACAGTCCTACGAGCAGTACTTC
v_gene: TRBV27; d_gene: .; abundance: once; j_gene: TRBJ1-3; CDR3aa: CASSTGAGNTIYF; CDR3nt: TGTGCCAGCAGTACCGGGGCTGGAAACACCATATATTTT
v_gene: TRBV5-1; d_gene: .; abundance: .; j_gene: TRBJ2-1; CDR3aa: CASSLEGANEQFF; CDR3nt: TGCGCCAGCAGCTTGGAAGGGGCCAATGAGCAGTTCTTC
v_gene: TRBV19; d_gene: .; abundance: .; j_gene: TRBJ1-2; CDR3aa: CASRPPSGFNRYTF; CDR3nt: TGTGCCAGTAGACCCCCGAGCGGTTTTAACCGCTACACCTTC
v_gene: TRBV19; d_gene: .; abundance: .; j_gene: TRBJ2-6; CDR3aa: CASSVRGRPDSGANVLTF; CDR3nt: TGTGCCAGTAGTGTCAGGGGACGGCCCGACTCTGGGGCCAACGTCCTGACTTTC
v_gene: TRBV5-6; d_gene: TRBD1; abundance: .; j_gene: TRBJ1-2; CDR3aa: CASSWDRGEGYTF; CDR3nt: TGTGCCAGCAGCTGGGACAGGGGAGAAGGCTACACCTTC
v_gene: TRBV7-9; d_gene: .; abundance: .; j_gene: TRBJ2-7; CDR3aa: CASSLGGESYEQYF; CDR3nt: TGTGCCAGCAGCTTAGGGGGGGAATCCTACGAGCAGTACTTC
v_gene: TRBV4-1; d_gene: TRBD1; abundance: .; j_gene: TRBJ2-3; CDR3aa: CASSLQGGTDTQYF; CDR3nt: TGCGCCAGCAGCCTCCAGGGGGGCACAGATACGCAGTATTTT
v_gene: TRBV18; d_gene: TRBD1; abundance: .; j_gene: TRBJ2-3; CDR3aa: CASSPRTGGGDTQYF; CDR3nt: TGTGCCAGCTCACCACGGACAGGGGGCGGAGATACGCAGTATTTT
v_gene: TRBV6-1; d_gene: .; abundance: .; j_gene: TRBJ1-2; CDR3aa: CASSERGVNYGYTF; CDR3nt: TGTGCCAGCAGTGAAAGAGGAGTCAACTATGGCTACACCTTC
v_gene: TRBV28; d_gene: TRBD2; abundance: .; j_gene: TRBJ2-1; CDR3aa: CASSLRLAGVNEQFF; CDR3nt: TGTGCCAGCAGTCTTCGACTAGCGGGAGTCAATGAGCAGTTCTTC
v_gene: TRBV4-2; d_gene: TRBD1; abundance: .; j_gene: TRBJ1-5; CDR3aa: CASSSGTGNSNQPQHF; CDR3nt: TGTGCCAGCAGTTCCGGGACAGGGAATAGCAATCAGCCCCAGCATTTT
v_gene: TRBV2; d_gene: TRBD1; abundance: many; j_gene: TRBJ1-5; CDR3aa: CASSSQGYHNQPQHF; CDR3nt: TGTGCCAGCAGTTCACAGGGGTATCACAATCAGCCCCAGCATTTT
v_gene: TRBV5-1; d_gene: TRBD2; abundance: .; j_gene: TRBJ2-1; CDR3aa: CASSLVAGGENEQFF; CDR3nt: TGCGCCAGCAGCTTGGTAGCGGGAGGCGAGAATGAGCAGTTCTTC
v_gene: TRBV5-1; d_gene: .; abundance: .; j_gene: TRBJ2-7; CDR3aa: CASIGLNSYEQYF; CDR3nt: TGCGCCAGCATCGGACTGAACTCCTACGAGCAGTACTTC
v_gene: TRBV5-1; d_gene: .; abundance: .; j_gene: TRBJ2-7; CDR3aa: CASSLQGLISYEQYF; CDR3nt: TGCGCCAGCAGCTTACAGGGCCTTATCTCCTACGAGCAGTACTTC
v_gene: TRBV19; d_gene: TRBD2; abundance: .; j_gene: TRBJ2-5; CDR3aa: CASSIGLASVQETQYF; CDR3nt: TGTGCCAGTAGTATAGGACTAGCGAGCGTACAAGAGACCCAGTACTTC
v_gene: TRBV6-5; d_gene: TRBD2; abundance: .; j_gene: TRBJ2-7; CDR3aa: CASIGLAGNYEQYF; CDR3nt: TGTGCCAGCATAGGACTAGCGGGTAACTACGAGCAGTACTTC
v_gene: TRBV5-1; d_gene: TRBD1; abundance: .; j_gene: TRBJ1-2; CDR3aa: CASSLGQGWVERGYTF; CDR3nt: TGCGCCAGCAGCTTGGGACAGGGATGGGTTGAGCGGGGCTACACCTTC
v_gene: TRBV6-5; d_gene: TRBD2; abundance: .; j_gene: TRBJ2-2; CDR3aa: CASSRDYNTGELFF; CDR3nt: TGTGCCAGCAGTCGGGACTACAACACCGGGGAGCTGTTTTTT
v_gene: TRBV7-8; d_gene: .; abundance: .; j_gene: TRBJ2-1; CDR3aa: CASSLVGDEQFF; CDR3nt: TGTGCCAGCAGCTTAGTGGGAGATGAGCAGTTCTTC
v_gene: TRBV2; d_gene: TRBD1; abundance: once; j_gene: TRBJ1-5; CDR3aa: CASSEQGASNQPQHF; CDR3nt: TGTGCCAGCAGCGAGCAGGGGGCGAGCAATCAGCCCCAGCATTTT
v_gene: TRBV23-1; d_gene: TRBD1; abundance: .; j_gene: TRBJ1-3; CDR3aa: CASTQLATGEENTIYF; CDR3nt: TGCGCCAGCACCCAATTAGCGACAGGGGAAGAAAACACCATATATTTT